This TCR beta chain was sequenced in a study of human thymus T cells. This clone was observed once. Trimming removed 6 bases from V and 2 bases from J; junction bases left unmatched: 2. Germline loops: CDR1 MNHNS, CDR2 SASEGT. This CDR3 spans 15 amino acids. Clones were read by immunoSEQ multiplex PCR, and TCRdb kept only the in-frame ones, dropping some. The sample lists tens of thousands of clones; 94% were seen once. Sequencing input: blood. The source of this sequence is a boy in the first two years of life with a congenital heart defect but otherwise immunologically healthy. V usage is TRBV6-1 and J usage is TRBJ2-6, with TRBD1 matching over 9 bases. CDR3 nucleotide sequence: TGTGCCAGCAGAAGACAGGGGGCTGGGGCCAACGTCCTGACTTTC. Translating it yields CASRRQGAGANVLTF.